The 13 T cell receptor beta chains presented below share a single source sample, sequenced in a study of T cells in Graves' hyperthyroidism and ophthalmopathy. Template material for amplifying TCR beta CDR3 regions consisted of RNA transcripts. HTBI primers were the set used in a first-round RT-PCR of the TCR CDR3. TCRdb used MiXCR to reprocess the multiplex PCR reads, holding one entry per CDR3 protein. The profile shows a few hundred thousand distinct CDR3 sequences, 40% to 55% of them singletons. The sample consisted of peripheral blood or thyroid tissue (not recorded which). Receptor source: a woman under 30 with Graves' hyperthyroidism.

The chain links TRBV11-3 to TRBJ2-3, with 10 bases aligning to TRBD2. The length of the CDR3 is 16 residues. The germline V gene encodes CDR1 SGHNT and CDR2 YENEEA. V shed 2 bases, J shed 2 bases, and the junction held 4 bases outside the gene matches. In DNA, the CDR3 is TGTGCCAGCAGCTTATCAGGACTAGCGGACACAGATACGCAGTATTTT. It yields the protein CASSLSGLADTDTQYF.

In regard to this clonotype: This may come from a read error, since a much larger clone is one base off. The chain couples TRBV11-2 to TRBJ2-2, with 7 bases aligning to TRBD1. CDR1 and CDR2 (germline): SGHAT, FQNNGV. V lost 4 bases, J lost 6 bases, and 17 bases stayed unmatched. The CDR3 consists of 18 residues. CDR3 DNA: TGTGCCAGCAGCTCACCACCGGGACAGAGACGGGACGCCGGGGAGCTGTTTTTT. Its protein is CASSSPPGQRRDAGELFF.

The chain employs TRBV29-1 and TRBJ1-2; 7 bases line up with TRBD1. The V gene end was trimmed by 6 bases and the J gene end by 10 bases; junction bases not matched to a gene: 5. CDR1 is SQVTM and CDR2 is ANQGSEA in the germline V gene. The CDR3 has 10 residues. CDR3 amino acids: CSVAGTDYTF. CDR3 bases: TGCAGCGTCGCAGGGACAGACTACACCTTC. Complete variable domain (other parts from reference TRBV29-1 and TRBJ1-2): SAVISQKPSRDICQRGTSLTIQCQVDSQVTMMFWYRQQPGQSLTLIATANQGSEATYESGFVIDKFPISRPNLTFSTLTVSNMSPEDSSIYLCSVAGTDYTFGSGTRLTVV.

This clonotype was seen at least ten times. CDR3 loop: CASSPLLGRHPLSSYNSPLHF. Written as DNA, the CDR3 is TGTGCCAGCAGTCCTTTGCTGGGGCGTCACCCGTTGAGCTCCTATAATTCACCCCTCCACTTT. V gene TRBV6-5 combines with J gene TRBJ1-6, with D perhaps TRBD1 (5 bases). V gave up 5 bases and J gave up 0 bases, with 26 bases separating them. Germline lookup yields CDR1 MNHEY and CDR2 SVGAGI. The CDR3 is made up of 21 amino acids.

This clonotype was recorded a few times. V and J are TRBV19 and TRBJ2-7, with 12 bases that match TRBD2. The end of the DNA is better explained by TRBJ2-1, so the J call may be wrong. Germline V lookup: CDR1 LNHDA, CDR2 SQIVND (reference sequence). This CDR3 is 14 amino acids long. In DNA, the CDR3 is TGTGCCAGTATGGAGACTAGCGGGAGAGGAGAGCAGTTCTTC. As protein: CASMETSGRGEQFF.

This clonotype was recorded at least ten times. This chain joins TRBV7-3 and TRBJ2-7; possible D gene TRBD1, 6 bases. Germline loops: CDR1 SGHTA, CDR2 FQGTGA. V was clipped by 4 bases and J by 5 bases, with 18 bases between them. The CDR3 runs 15 residues. In DNA form, the CDR3 reads TGTGCCAGCAGCTCCGGTGGCAGGGGTTTACACGAGCAGTACTTC. It encodes CASSSGGRGLHEQYF.

This clonotype was seen repeatedly, ten times or more. V and J are TRBV9 and TRBJ2-5; D is perhaps TRBD1 (6 bases). Germline assignment: CDR1 SGDLS and CDR2 YYNGEE. The length of the CDR3 is 14 residues. The V end lost 4 bases, the J end lost 2 bases, and 12 bases lay between the germline ends. DNA of the CDR3: TGTGCCAGCAGCTTCCAGGGGCTGCAAGAGACCCAGTACTTC. This translates into CASSFQGLQETQYF.

Turning to this clonotype: Possible read error: a much larger clone is one base away. V gene TRBV12-3 or TRBV12-4 combines with J gene TRBJ2-1; 10 bases map to TRBD2. This CDR3 region has 16 residues. CDR3 protein: CASSRFASGRRNEHFF. Written as DNA, the CDR3 is TGTGCCAGCAGTCGGTTCGCTAGCGGGAGACGGAATGAGCACTTCTTC.

This clonotype was seen at least ten times. This rearrangement joins TRBV3-1 to TRBJ1-1; 8 bases line up with TRBD1. This CDR3 region has 15 residues. Per the germline V gene, CDR1 is LGHDT and CDR2 is YNNKEL (reference sequence). V dropped 0 bases and J dropped 6; count of bases not matched to a gene: 6. The CDR3 is CASSQDGQGRAEAFF. Written as DNA, the CDR3 is TGTGCCAGCAGCCAAGACGGACAGGGTCGCGCTGAAGCTTTCTTT.

The DNA for the CDR3 is TGCAGTGCCACATCCGGGACTAGCGGGAGTGAGGCCTACACCTTC. Its protein product is CSATSGTSGSEAYTF. The V and J genes are TRBV20-1 and TRBJ1-2; D perhaps matches TRBD1 (5 bases). Between the trimmed V and J ends, which lost 6 bases and 10 bases, there was a span of 27 bases. The length of the CDR3 is 15 residues. Germline CDR1 is DFQATT and CDR2 is SNEGSKA (reference sequence).

The chain is built from TRBV15 and TRBJ1-5; D might be TRBD1 (5 bases). CDR1 is LNHNV, CDR2 YYDKDF, per germline (reference sequence). CDR3 length: 15 residues. V was clipped by 4 bases and J by 2 bases, with 12 bases between them. CDR3 DNA sequence: TGTGCCACCAGCACGGGAAGGGACGGCAATCAGCCCCAGCATTTT. Its protein product is CATSTGRDGNQPQHF.

This sequence joins TRBV2 and TRBJ2-7; weak D call: TRBD2 (5 bases). CDR3 length: 16 amino acids. V was trimmed by 8 bases and J by 5 bases, leaving 25 bases between them. CDR1 and CDR2 from the germline V gene are SNHLY and FYNNEI. The CDR3 spells CASGGTRDSSRHEQYF. CDR3 bases: TGTGCCAGCGGAGGAACTCGGGATAGCTCTCGCCACGAGCAGTACTTC.

This chain links TRBV2 with TRBJ1-1; D may be TRBD1 (5 bases). V was clipped by 2 bases and J by 3 bases, with 13 bases between them. This CDR3 contains 15 residues. Germline V CDR1 and CDR2: SNHLY, FYNNEI. This chain's CDR3 is CASSEIRGADTEAFF. In DNA form, the CDR3 reads TGTGCCAGCAGTGAAATACGGGGCGCGGACACTGAAGCTTTCTTT.